The following is a T cell receptor beta chain sequence with its context. The data originate from a study of a mutant IDH1 vaccine in newly diagnosed glioma. At the level of the study: There were roughly 62% males and approximately 38% females among treated patients, whose mean age was approximately 41 years. Beforehand, treatment had been radiotherapy, temozolomide, or both; the majority received both.

Sample time point: baseline, week 1 (first vaccination visit). The sample's treatment: pre-vaccination baseline after standard-of-care therapy. Profiled with immunoSEQ multiplex PCR; TCRdb holds only in-frame clones, not every one. Of roughly 38,000 clones listed, around 90% are singletons. Germline-derived CDR1 and CDR2 are SGHDT and YYEEEE. CDR3 length: 15 amino acids. Between the trimmed V and J ends, which lost 4 bases and 2 bases, there was a span of 16 bases. The clonotype was recovered from a man between 18 and 29 years old with glioma. Sequenced material: PBMCs, taken from a glioma patient treated with radiotherapy, temozolomide or both. This sequence joins TRBV5-6 and TRBJ2-7; the D gene could be TRBD1 or TRBD2 (6 bases each). The CDR3 DNA is TGTGCCAGCAGCCGCCGGAGGGGGACCCCCTACGAGCAGTACTTC. Translating gives CASSRRRGTPYEQYF.